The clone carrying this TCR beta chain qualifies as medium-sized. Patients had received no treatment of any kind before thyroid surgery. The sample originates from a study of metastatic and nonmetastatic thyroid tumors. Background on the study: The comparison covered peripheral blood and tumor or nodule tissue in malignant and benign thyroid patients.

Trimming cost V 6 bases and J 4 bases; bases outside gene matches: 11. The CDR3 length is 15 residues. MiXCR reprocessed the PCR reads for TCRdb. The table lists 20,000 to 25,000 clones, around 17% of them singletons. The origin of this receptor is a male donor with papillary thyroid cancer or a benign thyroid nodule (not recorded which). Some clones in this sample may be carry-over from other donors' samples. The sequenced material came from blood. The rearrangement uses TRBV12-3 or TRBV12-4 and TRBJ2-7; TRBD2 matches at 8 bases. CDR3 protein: CASSSTSGSAYEQYF. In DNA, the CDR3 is TGTGCCAGCAGCAGCACCAGCGGGAGCGCGTACGAGCAGTACTTC.